This T cell receptor (beta chain) came from a study of relationships among human T cell subsets. General observations from the study: Clones with over 100 reads held over 60% of CD8+ cytotoxic sequences. V, D, J usage, CDR3 length and N-additions were similar across seven subsets.

Naive plus transitional T cells were isolated with anti-CD45RA microbeads from pooled CD4+ and CD8+ T cells. T cell subsets were isolated with antibody-coated magnetic beads. Trimming cost V 7 bases and J 2 bases; bases outside gene matches: 5. This CDR3 spans 15 amino acids. With respect to this clonotype: Its antigen is as yet unknown.

Semiquantitative ARM-PCR amplified T cell receptor alpha and beta CDR3 regions from mRNA. ARM-PCR used tagged nested gene-specific primers, then communal superprimers for exponential amplification. One entry per CDR3 protein, called by TCRdb with MiXCR from the multiplex PCR reads. The data contain 7,000 to 9,500 distinct CDR3 sequences, 70% of them seen just once; the ten biggest clones take up 52%. J is TRBJ2-2 and V is TRBV12-3 or TRBV12-4; TRBD2 aligns across 9 bases. Sequenced material: naive and transitional (CD45RA+) T cells sorted from blood. This receptor was obtained from a man aged 35 to 55 in good health. The DNA for the CDR3 is TGTGCCAGCAATGGCGGGGGGGCTAACACCGGGGAGCTGTTTTTT. The encoded protein is CASNGGGANTGELFF.